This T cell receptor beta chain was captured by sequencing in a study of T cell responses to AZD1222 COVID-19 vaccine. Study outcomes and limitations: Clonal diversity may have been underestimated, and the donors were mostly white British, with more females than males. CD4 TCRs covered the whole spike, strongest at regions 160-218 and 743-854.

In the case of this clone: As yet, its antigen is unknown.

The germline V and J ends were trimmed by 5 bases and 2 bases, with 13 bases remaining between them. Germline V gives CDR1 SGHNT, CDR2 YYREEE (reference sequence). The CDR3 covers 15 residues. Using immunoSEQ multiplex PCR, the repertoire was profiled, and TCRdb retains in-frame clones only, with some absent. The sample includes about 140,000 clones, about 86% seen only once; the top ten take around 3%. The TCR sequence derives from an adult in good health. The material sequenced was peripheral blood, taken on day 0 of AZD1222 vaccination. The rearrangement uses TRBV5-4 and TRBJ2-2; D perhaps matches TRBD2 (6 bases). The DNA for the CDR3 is TGTGCCAGCAGTTTAGGCGCGGGAAACACCGGGGAGCTGTTTTTT. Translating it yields CASSLGAGNTGELFF.